This T cell receptor (beta chain) came from a study of shared clonotypes between healthy human individuals. The assay was immunoSEQ multiplex PCR, and TCRdb's table has in-frame clones only and misses some. The table shows roughly 650,000 clones, with about 96% occurring only once. CD45RO-negative, CCR7-selected cells formed the naive CD8 fraction, which excluded terminally differentiated effector memory CD45RA+ cells. Sequencing used naive CD8+ T cells sorted from blood. The source is a woman aged 25 to 45 in good health.

For the CDR3, the DNA is TGTGCCAGCAGAGAGGGACGGCACACTGAAGCTTTCTTT. This gives the protein CASREGRHTEAFF. The chain couples TRBV6-6 to TRBJ1-1, with D perhaps TRBD1 (5 bases). This CDR3 has 13 amino acids. Deletions cut 6 bases from V and 3 bases from J, with 11 bases between. Germline CDR1 is MNHNY and CDR2 is SVGAGI (reference sequence).